This TCR beta chain was retrieved from a study of blood T cell repertoires in COVID-19. The overall study: COVID-19 samples from acute and convalescent phases originated in the United States, Italy and Spain. The analysed material was cDNA or gDNA that came from T cells, B-cell-depleted T cells, or PBMCs.

Per the authors' pipeline: The authors estimated nucleated cell counts from reference gene primer amplification. The protocol was immunoSEQ multiplex PCR, while the TCRdb copy is restricted to in-frame clones and leaves out a portion. V and J calls and clone size follow that table, whereas D and trimming were derived from the DNA. The data show 200,000 to 250,000 clones, 80% to 85% seen once. Trimming at V came to 0 bases and at J to 8 bases, leaving 7 bases not matched to a gene. Germline loops: CDR1 MNHEY, CDR2 SMNVEV (reference sequence). CDR3 length equals 16 residues. The sample consisted of peripheral blood. This TCR derives from a woman older than 75 with active or convalescent COVID-19. This sequence joins TRBV27 and TRBJ2-1, with TRBD2 identical over 10 bases. CDR3 nucleotide sequence: TGTGCCAGCAGTTTATCGCGGCTAGCGGGAGTGTATGAGCAGTTCTTC. The encoded protein is CASSLSRLAGVYEQFF.